This T cell receptor beta chain is drawn from a study of CD8+CD57+ T cells in acquired aplastic anemia (dated by TCRdb to 2016 to 2018). Regarding the study in general: A mean of around 3 ug of DNA, ranging from roughly 0.19 to 30 ug, was extracted from sorted CD4+ and CD8+ cells. For healthy donor samples, the average read count was about 9.9 million for CD4+ cells and approximately 11 million for CD8+ cells.

Genomic DNA was used as template for profiling of TCR beta VDJ combinations and CDR3 sequences. An Illumina HiSeq 2000 was used for TCR repertoire sequencing. As for how the authors treated the data: Repertoire assessment relied on Simpson's diversity index, CDR3 size and DJ length profiles, and TRBV/TRBJ rearrangement plots. The most abundant DNA sequence in the deep sequencing data was taken as the immunodominant clone. CDR3 amino acid sequences were checked for sharing across subjects and were also compared against the VDJdb database and published repertoires. Using fastp trimming at Q25 and MiXCR clonotype assembly, TCRdb reanalyzed the public sequencing data and kept in-frame beta chains. Every entry covers one CDR3 protein and lists the most common genes and DNA from its rows. TCRdb, not the original authors, processed these V and J calls. The sample table contains some 210,000 distinct CDR3 sequences; only one count was recorded for over 60% of them. Jointly, the top ten make up around 32% of the sample.

In this study, sorted CD4+ and CD8+ T cells from the blood of healthy subjects and of severe aplastic anemia patients had their TCR repertoires deep-sequenced. Ficoll-Paque density gradient centrifugation was used to isolate peripheral blood mononuclear cells. CD4+ and CD8+ T cells were sorted by FACS or magnetic beads before DNA extraction. On this clonotype itself: Its antigen is currently not known. Nothing much larger sits one base from this clone, and base qualities are not available.

Summary of the overall study and its limitations: CD8+ Simpson's diversity did not differ significantly between patients and healthy controls (P=0.060). Although roughly 29 CD8+ CDR3 sequences were shared by patients and controls, these sequences appeared highly expressed in patients and within the immunodominant clones of patients.

The receptor was isolated from a human donor in good health. Sequenced input: sorted CD4+, CD8+, or CD8+CD57+ T cells (not recorded which) from PBMCs.

The DNA sequence follows: TGTGCCAGTAGTCCGGAGTTAGACAGGGGCTACGAGCAGTACTTC. It codes for CASSPELDRGYEQYF. The V gene is TRBV19 and the J gene is TRBJ2-7, and 8 junction bases match TRBD1. The CDR3 numbers 15 residues from cysteine through phenylalanine. Only the CDR3 region is kept as DNA, spanning 45 bases read in frame from base 1. Ends trimmed: V by 5 bases, J by 3 bases; bases unmatched to a gene: 9. From a lookup of the germline V gene (reference sequence), CDR1 and CDR2 are LNHDA and SQIVND.